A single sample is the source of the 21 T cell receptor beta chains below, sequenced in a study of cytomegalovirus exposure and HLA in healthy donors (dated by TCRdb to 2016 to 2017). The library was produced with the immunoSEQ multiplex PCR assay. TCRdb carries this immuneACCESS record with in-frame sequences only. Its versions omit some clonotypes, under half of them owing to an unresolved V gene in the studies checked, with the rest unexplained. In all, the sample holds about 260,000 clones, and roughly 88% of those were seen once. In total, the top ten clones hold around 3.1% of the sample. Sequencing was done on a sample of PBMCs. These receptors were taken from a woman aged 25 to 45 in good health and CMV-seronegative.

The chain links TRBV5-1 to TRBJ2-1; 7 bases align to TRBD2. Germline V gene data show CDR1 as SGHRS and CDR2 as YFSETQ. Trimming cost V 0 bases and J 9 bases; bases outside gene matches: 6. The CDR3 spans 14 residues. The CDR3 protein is CASSLERGAAEQFF. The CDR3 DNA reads TGCGCCAGCAGCTTGGAGCGGGGAGCGGCTGAGCAGTTCTTC.

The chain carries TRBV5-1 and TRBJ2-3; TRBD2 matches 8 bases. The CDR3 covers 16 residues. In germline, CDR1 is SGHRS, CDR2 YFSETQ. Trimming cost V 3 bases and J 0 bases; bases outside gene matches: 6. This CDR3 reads CASSSSSGQSTDTQYF. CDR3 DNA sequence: TGCGCCAGCAGCTCCTCTAGCGGGCAAAGCACAGATACGCAGTATTTT.

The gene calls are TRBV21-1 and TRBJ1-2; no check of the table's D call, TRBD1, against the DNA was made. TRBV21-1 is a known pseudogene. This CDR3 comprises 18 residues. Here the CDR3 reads CASSDKSYKRTGAVGYTF. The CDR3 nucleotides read TGTGCCAGCAGCGATAAAAGTTATAAAAGGACAGGGGCGGTCGGCTACACCTTC.

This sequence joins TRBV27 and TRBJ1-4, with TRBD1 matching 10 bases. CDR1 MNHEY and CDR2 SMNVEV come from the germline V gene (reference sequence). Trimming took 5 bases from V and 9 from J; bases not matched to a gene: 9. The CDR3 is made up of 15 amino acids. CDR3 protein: CASSAHGTGEKKLFF. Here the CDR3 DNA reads TGTGCCAGCAGTGCCCACGGGACAGGGGAAAAAAAACTGTTTTTT.

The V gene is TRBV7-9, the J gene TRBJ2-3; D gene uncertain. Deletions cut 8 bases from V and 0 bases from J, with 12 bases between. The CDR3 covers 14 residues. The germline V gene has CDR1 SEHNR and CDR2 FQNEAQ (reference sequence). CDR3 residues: CASEKAISTDTQYF. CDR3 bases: TGTGCCAGCGAAAAAGCCATAAGCACAGATACGCAGTATTTT.

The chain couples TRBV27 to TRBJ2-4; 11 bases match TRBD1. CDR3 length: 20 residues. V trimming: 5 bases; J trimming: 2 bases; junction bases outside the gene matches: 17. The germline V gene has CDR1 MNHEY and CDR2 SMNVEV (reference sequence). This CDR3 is CASSPKNRDRGGGTKNIQYF. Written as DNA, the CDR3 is TGTGCCAGCAGTCCCAAAAACCGGGACAGGGGGGGCGGGACCAAAAACATTCAGTACTTC.

CDR3 sequence: CSVEGRISWTQYF. CDR3 coding DNA: TGCAGCGTTGAAGGTCGGATAAGCTGGACCCAGTACTTC. V is TRBV29-1 and J is TRBJ2-5; D is undetermined. V lost 1 base to trimming and J lost 7 bases, with 13 bases between them. This CDR3 region has 13 residues. Germline CDR1 SQVTM, CDR2 ANQGSEA.

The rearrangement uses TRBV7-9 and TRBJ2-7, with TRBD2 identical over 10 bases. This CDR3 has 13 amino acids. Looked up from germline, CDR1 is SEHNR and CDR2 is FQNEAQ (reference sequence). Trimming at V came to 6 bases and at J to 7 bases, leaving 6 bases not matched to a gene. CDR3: CASRPLAGVEQYF. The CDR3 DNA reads TGTGCCAGCAGGCCGCTAGCGGGAGTAGAGCAGTACTTC.

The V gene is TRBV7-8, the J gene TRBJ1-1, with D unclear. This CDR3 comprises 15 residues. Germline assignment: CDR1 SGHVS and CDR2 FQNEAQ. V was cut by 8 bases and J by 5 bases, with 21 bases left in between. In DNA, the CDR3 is TGTGCCAGCTTACCTGCCCTTCTACAGTTTACTGAAGCTTTCTTT. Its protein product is CASLPALLQFTEAFF. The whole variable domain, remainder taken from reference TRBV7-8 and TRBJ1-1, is GAGVSQSPRYKVAKRGQDVALRCDPISGHVSLFWYQQALGQGPEFLTYFQNEAQLDKSGLPSDRFFAERPEGSVSTLKIQRTQQEDSAVYLCASLPALLQFTEAFFGQGTRLTVV.

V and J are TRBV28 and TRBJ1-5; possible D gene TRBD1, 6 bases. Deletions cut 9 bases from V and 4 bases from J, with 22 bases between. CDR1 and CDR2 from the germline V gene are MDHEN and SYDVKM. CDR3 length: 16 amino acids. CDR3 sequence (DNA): TGTGCCAGTACCTCAGGACCGGACAGTTCGAATCAGCCCCAGCATTTT. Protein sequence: CASTSGPDSSNQPQHF.

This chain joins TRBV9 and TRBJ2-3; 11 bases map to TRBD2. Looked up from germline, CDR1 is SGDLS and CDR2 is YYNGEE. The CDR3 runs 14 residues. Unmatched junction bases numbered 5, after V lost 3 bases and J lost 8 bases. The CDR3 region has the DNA TGTGCCAGCAGCGCTACTAGCGGGAGCTTTACGCAGTATTTT. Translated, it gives CASSATSGSFTQYF.

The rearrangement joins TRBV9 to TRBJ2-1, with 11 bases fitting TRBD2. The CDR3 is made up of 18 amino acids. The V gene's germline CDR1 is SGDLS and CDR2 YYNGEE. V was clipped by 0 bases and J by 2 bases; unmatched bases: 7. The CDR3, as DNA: TGTGCCAGCAGCGTAGCTGGGAATAGCGGGAGGGCCTACAATGAGCAGTTCTTC. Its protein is CASSVAGNSGRAYNEQFF.

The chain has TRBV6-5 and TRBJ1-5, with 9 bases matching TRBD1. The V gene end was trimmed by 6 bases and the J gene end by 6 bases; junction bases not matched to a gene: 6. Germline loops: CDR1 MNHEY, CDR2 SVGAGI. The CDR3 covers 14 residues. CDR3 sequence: CASSFTGGTQPQHF. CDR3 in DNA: TGTGCCAGCAGCTTTACAGGGGGCACTCAGCCCCAGCATTTT.

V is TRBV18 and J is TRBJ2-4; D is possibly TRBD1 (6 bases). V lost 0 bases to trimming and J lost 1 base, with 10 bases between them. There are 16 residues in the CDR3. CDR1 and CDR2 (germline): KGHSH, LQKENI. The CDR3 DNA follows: TGTGCCAGCTCACCACCACAGGGATGGGCCAAAAACATTCAGTACTTC. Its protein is CASSPPQGWAKNIQYF.

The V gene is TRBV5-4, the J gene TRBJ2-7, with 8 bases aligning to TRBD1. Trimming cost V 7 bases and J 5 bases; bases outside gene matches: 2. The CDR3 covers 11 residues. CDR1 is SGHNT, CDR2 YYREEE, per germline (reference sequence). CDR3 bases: TGTGCCAGCGTGACAGGGGACGAGCAGTACTTC. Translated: CASVTGDEQYF.

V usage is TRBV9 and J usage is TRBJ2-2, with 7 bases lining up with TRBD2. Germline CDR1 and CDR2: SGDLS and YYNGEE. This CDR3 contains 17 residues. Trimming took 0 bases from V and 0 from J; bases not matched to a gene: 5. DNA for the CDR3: TGTGCCAGCAGCGTAGCTTTGCGGGAGCCGAACACCGGGGAGCTGTTTTTT. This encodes CASSVALREPNTGELFF.

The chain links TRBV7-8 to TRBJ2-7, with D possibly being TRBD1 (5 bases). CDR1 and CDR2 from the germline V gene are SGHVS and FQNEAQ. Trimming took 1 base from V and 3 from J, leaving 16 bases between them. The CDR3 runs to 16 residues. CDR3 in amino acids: CASSLEGIGAHYEQYF. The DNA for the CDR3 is TGTGCCAGCAGCTTAGAGGGTATAGGGGCCCACTACGAGCAGTACTTC.

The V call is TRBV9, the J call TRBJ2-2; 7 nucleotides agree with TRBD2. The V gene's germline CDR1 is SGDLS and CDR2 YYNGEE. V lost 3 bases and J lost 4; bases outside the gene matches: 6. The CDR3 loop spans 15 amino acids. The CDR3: CASSDPGGPTGELFF. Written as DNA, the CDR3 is TGTGCCAGCAGCGACCCGGGGGGACCCACCGGGGAGCTGTTTTTT.

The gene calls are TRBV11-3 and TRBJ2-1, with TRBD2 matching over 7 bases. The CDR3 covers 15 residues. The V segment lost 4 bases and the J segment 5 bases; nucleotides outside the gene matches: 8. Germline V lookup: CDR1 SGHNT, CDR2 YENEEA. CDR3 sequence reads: CASSSSLAGHNEQFF. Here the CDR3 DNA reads TGTGCCAGCAGCTCCAGCTTAGCGGGCCACAATGAGCAGTTCTTC.

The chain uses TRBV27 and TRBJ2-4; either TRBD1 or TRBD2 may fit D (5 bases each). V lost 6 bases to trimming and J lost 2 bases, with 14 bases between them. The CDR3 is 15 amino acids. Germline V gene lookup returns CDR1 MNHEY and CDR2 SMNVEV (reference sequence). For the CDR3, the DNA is TGTGCCAGCAGGGGGGACGAGGGCCCCAAAAACATTCAGTACTTC. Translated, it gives CASRGDEGPKNIQYF.

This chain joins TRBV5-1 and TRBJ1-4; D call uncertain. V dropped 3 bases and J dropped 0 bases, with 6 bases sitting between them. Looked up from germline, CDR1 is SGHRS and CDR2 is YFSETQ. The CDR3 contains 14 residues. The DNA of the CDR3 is TGCGCCAGCAGCTCGAGAACAACTAATGAAAAACTGTTTTTT. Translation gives CASSSRTTNEKLFF.